Detailed here is one TCR beta chain. Its antigen remains unknown. TCRdb's copy holds only in-frame clones and misses some; the assay was immunoSEQ multiplex PCR. The table includes about 18,000 clones, about 80% detected once. This entry belongs to a study of OX40 agonist ivuxolimab in advanced cancers. Overall study: Three dose-escalation patients had partial responses: one with hepatocellular carcinoma and two with cutaneous melanoma.

Whole-study findings and limits: Antigen specificity was not determined for the expanded peripheral T cells.

Excluded were patients having autoimmune disease history or systemic immunosuppression. This clonotype was sampled from an adult with an advanced solid tumor such as melanoma, head and neck, liver or kidney cancer. The input for sequencing was CD4+ or CD8+ T cells sorted from blood, taken in a trial of the OX40 agonist ivuxolimab.

Written as DNA, the CDR3 is TGCGCCAGCAGCTTAAGCCCGTCCGGGACAGGGGGCGACGAGCAGTACTTC. It translates to CASSLSPSGTGGDEQYF. The chain couples TRBV5-1 to TRBJ2-7; 12 bases agree with TRBD1. The CDR3 has 17 amino acids. The trim removed 2 bases at V and 5 bases at J, leaving 11 bases unmatched. Germline V lookup: CDR1 SGHRS, CDR2 YFSETQ.